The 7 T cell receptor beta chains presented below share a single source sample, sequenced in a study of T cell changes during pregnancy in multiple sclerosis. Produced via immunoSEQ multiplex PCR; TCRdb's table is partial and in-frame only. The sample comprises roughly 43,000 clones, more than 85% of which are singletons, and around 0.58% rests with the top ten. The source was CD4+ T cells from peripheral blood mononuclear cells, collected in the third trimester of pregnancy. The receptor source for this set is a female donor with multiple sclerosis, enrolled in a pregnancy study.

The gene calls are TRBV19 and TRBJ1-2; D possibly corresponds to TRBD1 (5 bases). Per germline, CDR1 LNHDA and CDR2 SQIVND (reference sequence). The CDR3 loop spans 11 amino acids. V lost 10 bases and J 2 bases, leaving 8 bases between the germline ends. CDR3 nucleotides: TGTGCCACTCAGGGAAACTATGGCTACACCTTC. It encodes CATQGNYGYTF.

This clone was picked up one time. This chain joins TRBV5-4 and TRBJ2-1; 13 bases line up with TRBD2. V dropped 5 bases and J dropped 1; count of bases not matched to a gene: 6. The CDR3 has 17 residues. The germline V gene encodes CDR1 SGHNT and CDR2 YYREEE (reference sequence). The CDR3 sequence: CASRPGTSGDSYNEQFF. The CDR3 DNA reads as TGTGCCAGCAGACCCGGGACTAGCGGGGATTCCTACAATGAGCAGTTCTTC.

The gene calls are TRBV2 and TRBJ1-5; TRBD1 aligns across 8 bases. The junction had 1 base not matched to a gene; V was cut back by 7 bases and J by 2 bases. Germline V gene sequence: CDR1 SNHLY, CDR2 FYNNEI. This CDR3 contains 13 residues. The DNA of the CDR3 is TGTGCCAGCAAGGACAGGGGCAATCAGCCCCAGCATTTT. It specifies CASKDRGNQPQHF.

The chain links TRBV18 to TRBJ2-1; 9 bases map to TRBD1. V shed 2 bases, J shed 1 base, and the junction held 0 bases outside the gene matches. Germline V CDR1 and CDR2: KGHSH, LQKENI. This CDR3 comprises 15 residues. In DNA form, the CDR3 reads TGTGCCAGCTCACCAGGACAGGGGTCCTACAATGAGCAGTTCTTC. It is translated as CASSPGQGSYNEQFF.

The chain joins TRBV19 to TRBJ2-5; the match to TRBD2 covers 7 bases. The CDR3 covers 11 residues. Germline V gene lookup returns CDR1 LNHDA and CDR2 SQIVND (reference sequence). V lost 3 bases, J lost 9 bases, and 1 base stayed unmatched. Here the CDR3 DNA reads TGTGCCAGTAGTATGGGGGGGGCCCAGTACTTC. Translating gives CASSMGGAQYF.

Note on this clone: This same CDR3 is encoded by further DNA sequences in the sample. The CDR3 is CASTQRRGRNTEAFF. In nucleotides, the CDR3 is TGTGCCAGCACTCAGAGGAGGGGACGTAACACTGAAGCTTTCTTT. The chain uses TRBV6-5 and TRBJ1-1; D perhaps matches TRBD1 (5 bases). V lost 7 bases and J 2 bases, leaving 17 bases between the germline ends. Per germline, CDR1 MNHEY and CDR2 SVGAGI. The CDR3 runs 15 residues.

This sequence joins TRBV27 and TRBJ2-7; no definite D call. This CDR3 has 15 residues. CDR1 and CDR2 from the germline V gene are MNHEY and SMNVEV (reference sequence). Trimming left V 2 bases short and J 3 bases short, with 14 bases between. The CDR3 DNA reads TGTGCCAGCAGTTTAGACTTCAGTCCTCTCTACGAGCAGTACTTC. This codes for CASSLDFSPLYEQYF.